The present TCR beta chain was sequenced within a study of T cell responses to AZD1222 COVID-19 vaccine. Study-level information: Second-dose groups at about 4 or about 12 weeks were pooled. Study-level results: Repertoire sampling happened only post peak T cell response. Reports say nearly half of spike-specific TCRs go after unmutated variant regions.

Between the trimmed V and J ends, which lost 3 bases and 6 bases, there was a span of 6 bases. CDR3 length: 12 amino acids. CDR1 LGHDT and CDR2 YNNKEL come from the germline V gene (reference sequence). Repertoires were generated with immunoSEQ multiplex PCR, while TCRdb's copy carries only in-frame clones and drops some. The sample records roughly 180,000 clones, about 95% being singletons. Worth noting for this clone: No antigen is known for it.

The chain combines TRBV3-1 (or the pseudogene TRBV3-2) with TRBJ2-1, with D unclear. The material was peripheral blood, obtained on day 0 of AZD1222 vaccination. This receptor was obtained from an adult in good health. The DNA for the CDR3 is TGTGCCAGCAGCCAGAGGACCAATGAGCAGTTCTTC. Translating it yields CASSQRTNEQFF.